The clone carrying this T cell receptor beta chain occurred a few times. Its antigen is not identified. The data stem from a study of blood T cells in healthy people across ages. Study summary: Capture via template switching afforded approximately one barcoded beta molecule per two T cells.

It was with a sample-barcoded 5' primer and a J-beta primer mix that a second PCR of roughly 7 to 11 cycles was run. TCRdb re-called the 5' RACE reads through MiXCR, storing one row per CDR3 protein. This sample yields some 700,000 distinct CDR3 sequences, of which 22% are seen a single time; roughly 22% belongs to the top ten. General study results and limits: Estimates of total diversity, which came from one million sequenced T cells, were considered to be underestimates. CMV status of donors was unknown, possibly confounding expanded clonotype changes. Using unsorted PBMCs precluded a conclusive naive versus antigen-experienced comparison.

Unmatched junction bases numbered 11, after V lost 2 bases and J lost 3 bases. Germline loops: CDR1 SGHRS, CDR2 YFSETQ. This CDR3 is 17 amino acids long. V and J are TRBV5-1 and TRBJ2-3; TRBD1 matches 8 bases. The clonotype was recovered from a man aged 65-85 years in good health. The sample taken for sequencing was blood. The CDR3 region is CASSFFQGAPGTDTQYF. The DNA of the CDR3 is TGCGCCAGCAGCTTTTTCCAGGGGGCACCTGGGACAGATACGCAGTATTTT.